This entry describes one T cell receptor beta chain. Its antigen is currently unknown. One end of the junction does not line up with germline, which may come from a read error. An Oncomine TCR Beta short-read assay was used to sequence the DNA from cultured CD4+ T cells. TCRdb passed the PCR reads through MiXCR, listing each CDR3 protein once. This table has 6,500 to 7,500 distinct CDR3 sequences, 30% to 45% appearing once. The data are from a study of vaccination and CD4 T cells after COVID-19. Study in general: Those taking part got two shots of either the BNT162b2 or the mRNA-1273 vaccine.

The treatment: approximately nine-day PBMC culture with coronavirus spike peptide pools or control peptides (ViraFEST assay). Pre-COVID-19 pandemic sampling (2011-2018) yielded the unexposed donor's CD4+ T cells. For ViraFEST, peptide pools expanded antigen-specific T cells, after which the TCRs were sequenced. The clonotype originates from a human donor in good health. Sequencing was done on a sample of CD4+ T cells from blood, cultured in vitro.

The CDR3 is CASSPDRAVYEQYF. As DNA, the CDR3 is TGTGCTAGCAGCCCGGACAGGGCGGTCTACGAGCAGTACTTC. V is TRBV7-7 and J is TRBJ2-7, with 8 bases aligning to TRBD1. The CDR3 has 14 amino acids. Germline CDR1 is SSHAT and CDR2 is FNYEAQ (reference sequence).